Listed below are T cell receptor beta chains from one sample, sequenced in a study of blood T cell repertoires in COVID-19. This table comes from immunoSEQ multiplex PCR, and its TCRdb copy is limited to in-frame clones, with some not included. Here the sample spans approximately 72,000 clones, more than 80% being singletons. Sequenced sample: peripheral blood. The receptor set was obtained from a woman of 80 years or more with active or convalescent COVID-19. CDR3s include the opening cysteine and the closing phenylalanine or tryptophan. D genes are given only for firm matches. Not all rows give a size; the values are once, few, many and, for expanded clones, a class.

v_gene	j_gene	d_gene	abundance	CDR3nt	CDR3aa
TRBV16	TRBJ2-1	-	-	TGTGCCAGCAGCCAACCGGAGGGGAATGAGCAGTTCTTC	CASSQPEGNEQFF
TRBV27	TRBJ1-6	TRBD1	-	TGTGCCAGCAGTTCTTCCGGGACAGGGGGCCGGGTGGATTCACCCCTCCACTTT	CASSSSGTGGRVDSPLHF
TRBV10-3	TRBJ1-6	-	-	TGTGCCATCAGTGAGTCGGGGGACACTAATTCACCCCTCCACTTT	CAISESGDTNSPLHF
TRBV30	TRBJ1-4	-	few	TGTGCCTGGAACAGGGCAGGAGCAACTAATGAAAAACTGTTTTTT	CAWNRAGATNEKLFF
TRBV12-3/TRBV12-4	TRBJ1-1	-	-	TGTGCCAGCAGTAAGACAGAGAACACTGAAGCTTTCTTT	CASSKTENTEAFF
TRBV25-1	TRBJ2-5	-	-	TGTGCCAGCAGTGGCTGGGACACCCAAGAGACCCAGTACTTC	CASSGWDTQETQYF
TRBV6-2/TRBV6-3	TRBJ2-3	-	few	TGTGCCAGCAGTTACCCCGGTTCGGGTAGCGCGGAGGCACAGATACGCAGTCAGTATTTT	CASSYPGSGSAEAQIRSQYF
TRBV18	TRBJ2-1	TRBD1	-	TGTGCCAGCTCACCAGAAAACCCACAGGGGGCTAGGATCTTC	CASSPENPQGARIF
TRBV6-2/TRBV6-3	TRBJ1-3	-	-	TGTGCCAGCAGTCCCAACTCTGGAAACACCATATATTTT	CASSPNSGNTIYF
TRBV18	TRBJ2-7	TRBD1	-	TGTGCCAGCTCACCACCACAGGGGGGCTACGAGCAGTACTTC	CASSPPQGGYEQYF
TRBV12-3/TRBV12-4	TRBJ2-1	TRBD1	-	TGTGCCAGCAGTTTAACAGGACAGGGGCCGGCGTTCTTC	CASSLTGQGPAFF
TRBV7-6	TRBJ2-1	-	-	TGTGCCAGCAGCTTAGTGGGGGCCCGTTACAATGAGCAGTTCTTC	CASSLVGARYNEQFF
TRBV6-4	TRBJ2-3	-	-	TGTGCCAGCGGACAGGACCCGGGGGCAGATACGCAGTATTTT	CASGQDPGADTQYF
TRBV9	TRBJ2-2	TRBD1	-	TGTGCCAGCAGCGTATATAGACAGGGGTCCGGGGAGCTGTTTTTT	CASSVYRQGSGELFF
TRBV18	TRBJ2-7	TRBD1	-	TGTGCCAGCTCACCATCCATTTATCCGGACAGGGGCGGAATTAACTACGAGCAGTACTTC	CASSPSIYPDRGGINYEQYF
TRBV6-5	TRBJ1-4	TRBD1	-	TGTGCCAGCAGTTACGTGGGGGGACAGGGGTTTGAAAAACTGTTTTTT	CASSYVGGQGFEKLFF
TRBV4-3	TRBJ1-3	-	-	TGCGCCAGCAGCCAAGATCTTTCCGGGACAGGAAACACCATATATTTT	CASSQDLSGTGNTIYF
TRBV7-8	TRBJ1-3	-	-	TGTGCCAGCAGCTTACTACAGGGCTCTGGAAACACCATATATTTT	CASSLLQGSGNTIYF
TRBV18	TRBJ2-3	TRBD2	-	TGTGCCAGCCAGGCTCAGCGGGGGGGCCCAGATACGCAGTATTTT	CASQAQRGGPDTQYF
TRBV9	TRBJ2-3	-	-	TGTGCCAGCAGCGTAGCACAGGGACGAGATACGCAGTATTTT	CASSVAQGRDTQYF
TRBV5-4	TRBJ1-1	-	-	TGTGCCAGCAGCTTGACAGGGCCCACTGAAGCTTTCTTT	CASSLTGPTEAFF
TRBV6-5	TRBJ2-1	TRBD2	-	TGTGCCAGCAGTTCTATTCTAGCGGGGTACGACAATGAGCAGTTCTTC	CASSSILAGYDNEQFF
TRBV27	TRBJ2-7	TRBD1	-	TGTGCCAGCAGTACCTATTGGGACAGGTACTCCTACGAGCAGTACTTC	CASSTYWDRYSYEQYF
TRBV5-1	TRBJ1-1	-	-	TGCGCCAGCAGCTTGCGTAGGGGCGAAGGCACTGAAGCTTTCTTT	CASSLRRGEGTEAFF
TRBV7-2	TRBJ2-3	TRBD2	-	TGTGCCAGCAGCTTGCGGGGGACCGGCACAGATACGCAGTATTTT	CASSLRGTGTDTQYF
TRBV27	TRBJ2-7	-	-	TGTGCCAGCAGTTTAAACAGTCAGGGGAACGAGCAGTACTTC	CASSLNSQGNEQYF
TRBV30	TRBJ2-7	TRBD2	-	TGTGCCGGATCTCCCGGGACTAGGGGCGAGCAGTACTTC	CAGSPGTRGEQYF
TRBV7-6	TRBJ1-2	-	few	TGTGCCAGCAGCGACAGATATGGCTACACCTTC	CASSDRYGYTF
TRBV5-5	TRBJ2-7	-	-	TGTGCCAGCAGCTTGGAGCCAGGGTTCAACTACGAGCAGTACTTC	CASSLEPGFNYEQYF
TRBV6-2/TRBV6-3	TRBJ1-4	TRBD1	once	TGTGCCAGCAGTTCCGGGACAGGGACGCCGGTTAATGAAAAACTGTTTTTT	CASSSGTGTPVNEKLFF
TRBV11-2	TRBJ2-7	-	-	TGTGCCAGCAGCTTAGCTTCTTACGAGCAGTACTTC	CASSLASYEQYF
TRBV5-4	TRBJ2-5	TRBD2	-	TGTGCCACCCGGGGGGGACAAGAGACCCAGTACTTC	CATRGGQETQYF
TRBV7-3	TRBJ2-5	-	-	TGTGCCAGCGCACGGGGGGCGCAAGAGACCCAGTACTTC	CASARGAQETQYF
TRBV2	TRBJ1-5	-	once	TGTGCCAGCAGTGAAGCGCCAGGGCAGCACCAGCCCCAGCATTTT	CASSEAPGQHQPQHF
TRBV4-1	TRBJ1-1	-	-	TGCGCCAGCAGCCAAGACCGGGGGAGACAGTACACTGAAGCTTTCTTT	CASSQDRGRQYTEAFF
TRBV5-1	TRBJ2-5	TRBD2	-	TGCGCCAGCAGCTTGGCGCGGGGGGGGCGTTTGGAGACCCAGTACTTC	CASSLARGGRLETQYF
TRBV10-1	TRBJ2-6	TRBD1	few	TGCGCCGGGTTCTACAGGGGCTCTGGGGCCAACGTCCTGACTTTC	CAGFYRGSGANVLTF
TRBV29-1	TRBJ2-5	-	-	TGCAGCGTTGAAGATTCAAGGGAGCAAGAGACCCAGTACTTC	CSVEDSREQETQYF
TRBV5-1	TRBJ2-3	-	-	TGCGCCAGCAGCTTGTACACAGATACGCAGTATTTT	CASSLYTDTQYF
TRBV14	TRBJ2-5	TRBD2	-	TGTGCCAGCAGCCCTCTAGCGGGGAACCACCAAGAGACCCAGTACTTC	CASSPLAGNHQETQYF
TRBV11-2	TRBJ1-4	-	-	TGTGCCAGCAGCTTAGGAGATGAAAAACTGTTTTTT	CASSLGDEKLFF
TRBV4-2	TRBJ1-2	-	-	TGTGCCAGCAGCGACGGGAGGTACACCTTC	CASSDGRYTF
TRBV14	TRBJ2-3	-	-	TGTGCCAGCAGCCAAGCGTCGATGGGGCGGCAGGGAACGCAGTATTTT	CASSQASMGRQGTQYF
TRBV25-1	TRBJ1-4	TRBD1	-	TGTGCCAGCAGTGACGACCCGGGACAGAGACATGAAAAACTGTTTTTT	CASSDDPGQRHEKLFF
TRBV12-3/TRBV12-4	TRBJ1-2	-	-	TGTGCCAGCAGTTTGGGGCGCCTCTACACCTTC	CASSLGRLYTF
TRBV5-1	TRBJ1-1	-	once	TGCGCCAGCAGCTTACCGGAGACTCTCACTGAAGCTTTCTTT	CASSLPETLTEAFF
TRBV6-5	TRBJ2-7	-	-	TGTGCCAGCAGTTTTGATATGCGGTACCGGACCTACGAGCAGTACTTC	CASSFDMRYRTYEQYF
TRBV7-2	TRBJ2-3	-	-	TGTGCCAGCAGCTTAGCGGGCGGGTTTAACACAGATACGCAGTATTTT	CASSLAGGFNTDTQYF
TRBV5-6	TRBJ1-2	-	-	TGTGCCAGCAGCTTGATCTCAGGGGAGGGCTACACCTTC	CASSLISGEGYTF
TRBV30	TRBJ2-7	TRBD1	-	TGTGCCTGGAGTGTTTTAGGACAGGTCTACGAGCAGTACTTC	CAWSVLGQVYEQYF